The present TCR beta chain was sequenced within a study of T cell responses to AZD1222 COVID-19 vaccine. Study findings and constraints: Within unmutated variant regions lay the reported targets of nearly half of spike-specific TCRs. Females made up more of the donors, who were largely white British, and clonal diversity may have come out too low.

Concerning this clone itself: What it binds is unknown.

The data were produced by immunoSEQ multiplex PCR, yet TCRdb's version contains in-frame clones alone and is incomplete. This table holds some 170,000 clones, 80% to 90% found once. Germline trimming cut 5 bases from V and 6 bases from J; bases unmatched to any gene: 11. Germline CDR1 SQVTM, CDR2 ANQGSEA. This CDR3 has 14 amino acids. The V call is TRBV29-1, the J call TRBJ2-7, with 9 nucleotides matching TRBD2. This sequence was found in an adult who received the MenACWY meningococcal vaccine as a control. This material consisted of peripheral blood, taken 28 days after the second dose of the MenACWY control vaccine. DNA of the CDR3: TGCAGCGTTTTAGCGGGAGTCGTTTTTGGCGAGCAGTACTTC. It is translated as CSVLAGVVFGEQYF.